This T cell receptor (beta chain) was sequenced in a study of T-cell memory formation after mild COVID-19. Study-wide points: The study found balanced CD4/CD8 in clones contracting day 15 to 85 and a CD4+ lean in later expanders. Cross-reactive memory apparently joined, as some responding clones appeared in pre-infection memory.

Employing constant-segment primers, 5'RACE generated TCR alpha and TCR beta cDNA libraries bearing sample barcodes and UMIs. Each CDR3 protein is one row after TCRdb ran MiXCR on the 5' RACE reads. Of some 280,000 distinct CDR3 sequences in the sample, about 17% were seen once. Comment on this clonotype: Its specificity is unknown.

V was pared by 1 base and J by 6 bases, with 10 bases between. CDR3 length: 13 residues. Germline loops: CDR1 SGHRS, CDR2 YFSETQ. Sequences were obtained from PBMCs or a T cell subset sorted from them (not recorded which). The chain couples TRBV5-1 to TRBJ1-1, with a weak D call TRBD1 (5 bases). The clonotype originates from a man aged 18 to 29 who had mild COVID-19 (a few samples of this study predate the infection). Cell type and time point are not known. The CDR3 nucleotides read TGCGCCAGCAGCTTGATCATGGGACCTGAAGCTTTCTTT. Its translation: CASSLIMGPEAFF.